The clone carrying this T cell receptor beta chain was found a few times. The sample is drawn from a study of regulatory T cells in long-lasting Graves disease. The CDR3 totals 13 residues. V lost 4 bases and J lost 8, with 9 bases in between. Germline V gene data show CDR1 as MGHDK and CDR2 as SYGVNS. Investigators prepared the TCR beta libraries by applying iRepertoire HTBI primers and Arm-PCR of CDR3 regions. TCRdb processed the multiplex PCR reads anew with MiXCR; each CDR3 protein has one entry. The data show some 370,000 distinct CDR3 sequences, less than 25% seen once. The time point was: persistent/refractory GD, antithyroid drugs over 5 years with positive TRAb. Isolated PBMC RNA provided the starting material for the TCR library. Graves' disease diagnosis followed American Thyroid Association guidelines.

The J gene is TRBJ1-6, the V gene TRBV25-1, with D unclear. This specimen was peripheral blood mononuclear cells (PBMCs), taken when the disease was refractory, from a patient treated with antithyroid drugs. The TCR originated in a female donor with Graves disease. CDR3 sequence (DNA): TGTGCCAGCAGTGTCCAGATAGATTCACCCCTCCACTTT. Translated, it gives CASSVQIDSPLHF.